The 3 T cell receptor beta chains below all came from one sample that was sequenced in a study of blood T cell repertoires in COVID-19. Here immunoSEQ multiplex PCR was the method, and the copy in TCRdb shows in-frame clones only, minus some. The sample holds about 210,000 clones, approximately 81% seen once. The material sequenced was PBMCs or T cells enriched from blood (not recorded which). The receptors shown here come from a woman between 50 and 59 years old with acute COVID-19.

The CDR3 here is CASSVDRGQYNYGYTF. The CDR3 DNA follows: TGTGCCAGCAGTGTCGACAGGGGGCAGTATAACTATGGCTACACCTTC. This chain links TRBV28 with TRBJ1-2; 10 bases agree with TRBD1. The V gene's germline CDR1 is MDHEN and CDR2 SYDVKM. Losses at the gene ends were 5 bases for V and 1 base for J; bases not matched to a gene: 7. The CDR3 sequence is 16 residues long.

This clone was counted only a few times. This chain links TRBV18 with TRBJ2-3, with TRBD2 matching 10 bases. Germline V gene lookup returns CDR1 KGHSH and CDR2 LQKENI. The CDR3 length is 16 residues. Trimming took 3 bases from V and 1 from J; bases not matched to a gene: 4. CDR3 in amino acids: CASSPLGLAGTDTQYF. CDR3 DNA: TGTGCCAGCTCACCCTTAGGACTAGCGGGCACAGATACGCAGTATTTT.

This chain connects TRBV6-2 or TRBV6-3 to TRBJ2-1, with 16 bases identical to TRBD2. Germline V CDR1 and CDR2: MNHEY, SVGEGT. V shed 5 bases, J shed 2 bases, and the junction held 9 bases outside the gene matches. CDR3 size: 19 residues. The CDR3 DNA sequence: TGTGCCAGCAGTACCGGGACAGGGACTAGCGGGGGGGCCTACAATGAGCAGTTCTTC. Amino acid sequence: CASSTGTGTSGGAYNEQFF.